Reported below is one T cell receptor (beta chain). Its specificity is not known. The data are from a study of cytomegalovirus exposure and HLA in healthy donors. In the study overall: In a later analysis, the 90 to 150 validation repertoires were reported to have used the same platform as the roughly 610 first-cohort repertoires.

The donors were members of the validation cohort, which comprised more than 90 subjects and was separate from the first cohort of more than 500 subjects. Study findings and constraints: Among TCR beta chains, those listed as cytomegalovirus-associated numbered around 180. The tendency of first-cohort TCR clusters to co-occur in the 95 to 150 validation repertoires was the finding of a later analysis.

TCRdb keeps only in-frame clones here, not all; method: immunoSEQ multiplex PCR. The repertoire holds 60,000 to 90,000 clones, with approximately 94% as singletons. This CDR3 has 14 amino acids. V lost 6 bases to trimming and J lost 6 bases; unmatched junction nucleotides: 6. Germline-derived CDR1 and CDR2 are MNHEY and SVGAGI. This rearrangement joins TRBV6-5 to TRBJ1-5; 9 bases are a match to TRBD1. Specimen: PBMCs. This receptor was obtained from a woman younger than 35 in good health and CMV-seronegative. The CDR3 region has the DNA TGTGCCAGCAGGGAGACAGGGGGGGTTCAGCCCCAGCATTTT. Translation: CASRETGGVQPQHF.